This TCR beta chain appears in the sequencing data of a study of cytomegalovirus exposure and HLA in healthy donors. Broader study findings: Cytomegalovirus status was reportedly diagnosed by the classifier with high sensitivity and specificity. The study designated over 150 TCR beta chains cytomegalovirus-associated. It was in a later analysis that TCR association rates were seen to vary by HLA locus, highest for DRB1 and lowest for HLA-C.

Concerning this clone: Antigen unknown.

Per the germline V gene, CDR1 is SGHDT and CDR2 is YYEEEE. This CDR3 contains 13 residues. J was trimmed by 4 bases and V by 4 bases; bases with no gene match: 3. The study ran its PCR with 60 Vbeta and 13 Jbeta primers. The method was immunoSEQ multiplex PCR; TCRdb's version includes in-frame clones alone and lacks a portion of them. The sample has 100,000 to 150,000 clones, roughly 76% seen once. The J gene is TRBJ1-2, the V gene TRBV5-6; 8 bases fit TRBD1. Sequenced: PBMCs. The clonotype originates from a woman aged 50 to 60 in good health and CMV-seronegative. CDR3 bases: TGTGCCAGCAGCCCCGGACAGGGCTATGGCTACACCTTC. Translated: CASSPGQGYGYTF.